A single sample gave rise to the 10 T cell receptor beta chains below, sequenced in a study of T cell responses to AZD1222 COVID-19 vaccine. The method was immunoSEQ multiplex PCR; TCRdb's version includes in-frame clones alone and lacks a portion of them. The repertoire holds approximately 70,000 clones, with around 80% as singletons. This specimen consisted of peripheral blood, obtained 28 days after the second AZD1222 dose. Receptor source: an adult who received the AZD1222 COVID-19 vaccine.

The CDR3 loop is CASSLAFGNVMNTEAFF. Here the CDR3 DNA reads TGTGCCAGCAGCTTAGCTTTCGGGAACGTAATGAACACTGAAGCTTTCTTT. The chain employs TRBV7-6 and TRBJ1-1; the D is unclear. The CDR3 contains 17 residues. Germline assignment: CDR1 SGHVS and CDR2 FNYEAQ. Trimming stripped 0 bases from V and 0 bases from J, with 14 bases between.

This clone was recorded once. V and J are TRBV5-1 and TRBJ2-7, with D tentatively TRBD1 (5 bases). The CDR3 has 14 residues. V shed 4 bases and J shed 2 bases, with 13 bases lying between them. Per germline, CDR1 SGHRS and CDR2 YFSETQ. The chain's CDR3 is CASSDSLGPYEQYF. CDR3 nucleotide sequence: TGCGCCAGCAGCGATAGCTTGGGGCCCTACGAGCAGTACTTC.

This chain's CDR3 is CASSLLTLPAETQYF. CDR3 sequence (DNA): TGTGCCAGCAGCCTTTTAACTCTCCCCGCGGAGACCCAGTACTTC. V is TRBV14 and J is TRBJ2-5; D gene uncertain. CDR3 length: 15 residues. The V gene lost 4 bases and the J gene lost 5 bases, with 17 bases spanning the gap. CDR1 and CDR2 (germline): SGHDN, FVKESK.

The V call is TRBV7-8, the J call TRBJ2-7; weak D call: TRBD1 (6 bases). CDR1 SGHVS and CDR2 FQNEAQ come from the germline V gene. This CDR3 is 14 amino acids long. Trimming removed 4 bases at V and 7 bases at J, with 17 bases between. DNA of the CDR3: TGTGCCAGCAGCTCTTGGGACACGGGTCCGGAGCAGTACTTC. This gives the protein CASSSWDTGPEQYF. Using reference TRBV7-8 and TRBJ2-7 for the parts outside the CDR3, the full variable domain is GAGVSQSPRYKVAKRGQDVALRCDPISGHVSLFWYQQALGQGPEFLTYFQNEAQLDKSGLPSDRFFAERPEGSVSTLKIQRTQQEDSAVYLCASSSWDTGPEQYFGPGTRLTVT.

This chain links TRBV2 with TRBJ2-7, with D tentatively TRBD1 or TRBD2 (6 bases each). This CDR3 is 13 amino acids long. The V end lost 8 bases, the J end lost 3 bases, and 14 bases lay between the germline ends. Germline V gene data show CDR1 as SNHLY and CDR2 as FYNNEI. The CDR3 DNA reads TGTGCCAGCCGGGGGACACAGGACTACGAGCAGTACTTC. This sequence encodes CASRGTQDYEQYF.

The CDR3 nucleotides read TGTGCCAGCAGCTTAATTCGCTGGACTAGCCGGGGGGACAATGAGCAGTTCTTC. Protein sequence: CASSLIRWTSRGDNEQFF. The chain combines TRBV7-2 with TRBJ2-1; 8 bases map to TRBD2. Germline assignment: CDR1 SGHTA and CDR2 FQGNSA. V lost 2 bases and J lost 5; bases outside the gene matches: 14. This CDR3 comprises 18 residues. Filled out from reference TRBV7-2 and TRBJ2-1, the complete variable domain reads GAGVSQSPSNKVTEKGKDVELRCDPISGHTALYWYRQSLGQGLEFLIYFQGNSAPDKSGLPSDRFSAERTGGSVSTLTIQRTQQEDSAVYLCASSLIRWTSRGDNEQFFGPGTRLTVL.

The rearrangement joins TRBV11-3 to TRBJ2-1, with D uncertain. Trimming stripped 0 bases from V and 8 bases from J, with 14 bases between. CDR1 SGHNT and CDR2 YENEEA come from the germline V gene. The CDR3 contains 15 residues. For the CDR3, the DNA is TGTGCCAGCAGCTTAGAAGGAGCCCCACTGGATGAGCAGTTCTTC. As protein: CASSLEGAPLDEQFF.

Here the CDR3 reads CASSEAAGGISNQPQHF. In nucleotides, the CDR3 is TGTGCCAGCAGTGAAGCCGCGGGGGGGATTAGCAATCAGCCCCAGCATTTT. J is TRBJ1-5 and V is TRBV6-1, with TRBD1 as a possible D gene (5 bases). V lost 0 bases to trimming and J lost 0 bases, with 12 bases between them. CDR3 length equals 17 residues. The germline CDR1 and CDR2 sequences are MNHNS and SASEGT.

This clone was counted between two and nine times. The CDR3: CASSYGLAGGTDTQYF. DNA of the CDR3: TGTGCCAGCAGTTACGGTCTAGCGGGAGGCACAGATACGCAGTATTTT. This sequence joins TRBV6-5 and TRBJ2-3; 10 bases are shared with TRBD2. After removal of 2 bases from V and 1 base from J, the junction contained 3 bases not matched to a gene. Per the germline V gene, CDR1 is MNHEY and CDR2 is SVGAGI. The CDR3 length is 16 residues.

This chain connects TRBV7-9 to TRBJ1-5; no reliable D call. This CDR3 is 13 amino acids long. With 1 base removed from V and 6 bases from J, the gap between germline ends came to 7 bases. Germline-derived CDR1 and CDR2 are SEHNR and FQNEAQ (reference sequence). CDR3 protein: CASSLGGGQPQHF. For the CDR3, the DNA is TGTGCCAGCAGCTTAGGGGGAGGTCAGCCCCAGCATTTT.